This T cell receptor beta chain comes out of a study of CXCR3-negative and CXCR3-positive naive CD8 T cells. In germline, CDR1 is SGHTA, CDR2 FQGNSA. This CDR3 has 16 residues. A note on this clonotype: Its antigen is unknown.

Libraries of TRB cDNA were made by 5' RACE and carried UMIs. After re-calling the 5' RACE reads, TCRdb lists one entry per CDR3 protein, DNA absent. The sample's table shows approximately 96,000 distinct CDR3 sequences. Study results and limitations: For CXCR3-positive naive cells, TRB CDR3s were more hydrophobic than those of CXCR3-negative naive cells. Naive CXCR3-positive and CXCR3-negative cells shared TRBV-TRBJ usage; memory cells diverged.

The chain joins TRBV7-2 to TRBJ1-2. The sequence derives from a human donor in good health. Some clones in this sample may be carry-over from other donors' samples. Sequencing input: naive CXCR3+ CD8+ T cells from blood. This sample's subset: CD45RO-CCR7+CD27+CD95- naive CD8+ T cells expressing CXCR3 (TNR3+). The CDR3 loop is CASSRMSGERDYGYTF.